This T cell receptor (beta chain) was observed in a study of T-cell reconstitution after alpha-beta-depleted transplantation in children. The TCRbeta library incorporated unique molecular identifiers. TCRdb recomputed calls from the PCR reads with MiXCR, one row per CDR3 protein. The sample includes about 400,000 distinct CDR3 sequences, roughly 14% of them seen just once. Sample: PBMCs, taken from the stem cell graft. This clonotype originated in a human donor who donated a stem cell graft to a child with Fanconi anemia.

The CDR3: CASSSNQGAGDNEQFF. In DNA form, the CDR3 reads TGTGCCAGCAGCTCAAATCAGGGCGCTGGAGACAATGAGCAGTTCTTC. The rearrangement joins TRBV5-4 to TRBJ2-1; D may be TRBD1 (5 bases). The CDR3 contains 16 residues. Germline loops: CDR1 SGHNT, CDR2 YYREEE (reference sequence). Trimming took off 3 bases at V and 5 bases at J, with 18 bases between the two ends.